The 23 T cell receptor beta chains below all came from one sample that was sequenced in a study of cytomegalovirus exposure and HLA in healthy donors. Primers included in the PCR were 60 Vbeta and 13 Jbeta primers. The protocol was immunoSEQ multiplex PCR, while the TCRdb copy is restricted to in-frame clones and leaves out a portion. The table records around 78,000 clones, roughly 72% of them present only once. The specimen was PBMCs. The origin of the receptors is a woman in her 40s in good health and CMV-seropositive.

This clone was observed many times. CDR3 coding DNA: TGTGCCAGCCGTTCGGGAGGGGCTCTCGGAGCTTTCTTT. This encodes CASRSGGALGAFF. The V gene is TRBV25-1, the J gene TRBJ1-1, with a weak D call TRBD1 (5 bases). CDR3 length: 13 residues. Trimming took off 8 bases at V and 10 bases at J, with 20 bases between the two ends. CDR1 and CDR2 (germline): MGHDK, SYGVNS.

The rearrangement uses TRBV19 and TRBJ2-7; 8 bases match TRBD1. J was trimmed by 9 bases and V by 6 bases; bases with no gene match: 13. This CDR3 comprises 14 residues. The germline gives CDR1 LNHDA, CDR2 SQIVND (reference sequence). CDR3 nucleotide sequence: TGTGCCAGTAGGAGTAGGGGACAGGAATTCGTGCAGTACTTC. Translated: CASRSRGQEFVQYF.

The chain couples TRBV10-3 to TRBJ2-7; the D gene is possibly TRBD1 (6 bases). Germline lookup yields CDR1 ENHRY and CDR2 SYGVKD. Trimming took 6 bases from V and 2 from J, leaving 11 bases between them. This CDR3 is 13 amino acids long. DNA of the CDR3: TGTGCCATCAGCTCAGGGGCTGCCTACGAGCAGTACTTC. Amino acid sequence: CAISSGAAYEQYF.

The chain employs TRBV7-9 and TRBJ2-5, with D perhaps TRBD2 (6 bases). The V gene lost 1 base and the J gene lost 3 bases, with 12 bases spanning the gap. Germline loops: CDR1 SEHNR, CDR2 FQNEAQ (reference sequence). This CDR3 is built from 15 residues. CDR3: CASSLDAGPEETQYF. CDR3 in DNA: TGTGCCAGCAGCTTAGACGCGGGACCCGAAGAGACCCAGTACTTC.

The V and J genes are TRBV7-8 and TRBJ1-3; D is unresolved. Deletions cut 10 bases from V and 1 base from J, with 17 bases between. This CDR3 is built from 15 residues. CDR1 and CDR2 from the germline V gene are SGHVS and FQNEAQ. The CDR3 loop is CATTHSRKSGNTIYF. The CDR3 DNA sequence: TGTGCCACCACCCACAGCCGAAAATCTGGAAACACCATATATTTT.

This clone was detected only a few times. The chain has TRBV6-6 and TRBJ2-1; 14 bases are a match to TRBD2. Germline V gene sequence: CDR1 MNHNY, CDR2 SVGAGI (reference sequence). The ends lost 5 bases at V and 12 bases at J; junction bases unmatched: 12. This CDR3 has 16 residues. The DNA of the CDR3 is TGTGCCAGCAGTCACCTGACTAGCGGGAGGGCCTCAGGGCAGTTCTTC. It yields the protein CASSHLTSGRASGQFF.

As concerns this clone: One end of the junction varies from germline; a read error may be responsible. The rearrangement links TRBV6-1 to TRBJ1-1; D remains ambiguous. Germline-derived CDR1 and CDR2 are MNHNS and SASEGT. The CDR3 length is 17 residues. The CDR3 nucleotides read TGTGCCAGCAGTGTAAGAAGAGGGAAATTGGTGAACATTGAAGCTTTCTTT. This translates into CASSVRRGKLVNIEAFF.

The CDR3 bases are TGTGCCAGCAGTGACAGGACAGGTCGGAGCACTGAAGCTTTCTTT. This translates into CASSDRTGRSTEAFF. The chain is built from TRBV2 and TRBJ1-1, with 7 bases that match TRBD1. This CDR3 contains 15 residues. Looked up from germline, CDR1 is SNHLY and CDR2 is FYNNEI. Unmatched junction bases numbered 8, after V lost 3 bases and J lost 4 bases.

The chain is built from TRBV30 and TRBJ2-6; 7 bases line up with TRBD2. The CDR3 length is 17 residues. V shed 2 bases and J 4 bases; nucleotides not matched to a gene: 11. Germline-derived CDR1 and CDR2 are GTSNPN and SVGIG (reference sequence). This CDR3 is CAWSPDWGGDGANVLTF. The CDR3 region has the DNA TGTGCCTGGAGTCCCGACTGGGGGGGGGACGGGGCCAACGTCCTGACTTTC.

V gene TRBV27 combines with J gene TRBJ1-5; D gene ambiguous. V gave up 6 bases and J gave up 3 bases, with 6 bases separating them. Germline-derived CDR1 and CDR2 are MNHEY and SMNVEV (reference sequence). CDR3 length: 12 residues. CDR3 in amino acids: CASSHSNQPQHF. Written as DNA, the CDR3 is TGTGCCAGCAGCCATTCCAATCAGCCCCAGCATTTT.

This clone was observed a handful of times. This chain uses TRBV28 with TRBJ2-3; 10 nucleotides agree with TRBD2. Germline CDR1 MDHEN, CDR2 SYDVKM. Trimming took 10 bases from V and 2 from J; bases not matched to a gene: 18. The CDR3 totals 18 residues. The CDR3 sequence is CATGYLSSGGPYTDTQYF. CDR3 bases: TGTGCCACCGGGTATCTGAGTAGCGGGGGGCCCTACACAGATACGCAGTATTTT.

Only one count was recorded for this clone. The chain recombines TRBV30 with TRBJ2-7; D is possibly TRBD2 (7 bases). The CDR3 covers 14 residues. The germline V gene has CDR1 GTSNPN and CDR2 SVGIG (reference sequence). V was pared by 7 bases and J by 5 bases, with 21 bases between. The CDR3 bases are TGTGCCTCCACGGGGGGCTGGGTCTCAGACGAGCAGTACTTC. This codes for CASTGGWVSDEQYF. Supplemented by reference TRBV30 and TRBJ2-7, the full variable domain reads SQTIHQWPATLVQPVGSPLSLECTVEGTSNPNLYWYRQAAGRGLQLLFYSVGIGQISSEVPQNLSASRPQDRQFILSSKKLLLSDSGFYLCASTGGWVSDEQYFGPGTRLTVT.

This chain joins TRBV5-4 and TRBJ2-2; 10 bases line up with TRBD2. CDR1 is SGHNT, CDR2 YYREEE, per germline (reference sequence). After removal of 0 bases from V and 2 bases from J, the junction contained 1 base not matched to a gene. The CDR3 spans 16 residues. As DNA, the CDR3 is TGTGCCAGCAGCTTGGGACTAGCGGGTAACACCGGGGAGCTGTTTTTT. Protein product: CASSLGLAGNTGELFF.

This clone came up a few times. The chain is built from TRBV18 and TRBJ1-2; D is uncertain. The CDR3 runs to 14 residues. From germline, CDR1 is KGHSH and CDR2 LQKENI. Trimming left V 3 bases short and J 1 base short, with 9 bases between. The CDR3 is CASSPVEDNYGYTF. DNA of the CDR3: TGTGCCAGCTCACCCGTAGAGGATAACTATGGCTACACCTTC.

This clone was seen more than once but under ten times. V usage is TRBV7-9 and J usage is TRBJ1-2, with a possible D match to TRBD1 (6 bases). The germline CDR1 and CDR2 sequences are SEHNR and FQNEAQ (reference sequence). This CDR3 contains 15 residues. V gave up 1 base and J gave up 8 bases, with 17 bases separating them. CDR3 region: CASSLGSSGQWGYTF. CDR3 DNA: TGTGCCAGCAGCTTAGGAAGTTCGGGACAATGGGGCTACACCTTC.

This clone was found once. The rearrangement links TRBV18 to TRBJ1-2, with D perhaps matching TRBD1 (5 bases). From germline, CDR1 is KGHSH and CDR2 LQKENI. Trimming left V 6 bases short and J 6 bases short, with 14 bases between. The CDR3 has 13 residues. The chain's CDR3 is CASSTRQGDGYTF. CDR3 nucleotides: TGTGCCAGCTCCACCAGGCAGGGTGATGGCTACACCTTC. Filled out from reference TRBV18 and TRBJ1-2, the complete variable domain reads NAGVMQNPRHLVRRRGQEARLRCSPMKGHSHVYWYRQLPEEGLKFMVYLQKENIIDESGMPKERFSAEFPKEGPSILRIQQVVRGDSAAYFCASSTRQGDGYTFGSGTRLTVV.

In this sample, this clone turned up a few times. Here the CDR3 reads CASSPGEGATDTQYF. The CDR3 DNA is TGTGCCAGCAGCCCCGGAGAGGGAGCCACAGATACGCAGTATTTT. This sequence joins TRBV2 and TRBJ2-3; maybe TRBD2 (5 bases). The V end was cut by 6 bases, the J end by 2 bases, with 15 bases between. CDR3 length: 15 amino acids. Germline V gives CDR1 SNHLY, CDR2 FYNNEI.

The CDR3 nucleotides read TGTGCCAGCAGTTTAGATGGGACAGACTATGGCTACACCTTC. Protein: CASSLDGTDYGYTF. The rearrangement uses TRBV28 and TRBJ1-2; TRBD1 matches at 7 bases. The CDR3 contains 14 residues. The trim removed 2 bases at V and 3 bases at J, leaving 3 bases unmatched. CDR1 is MDHEN and CDR2 is SYDVKM in the germline V gene.

The V call is TRBV10-2, the J call TRBJ2-1; 8 nucleotides line up with TRBD2. The J segment lost 10 bases and the V segment lost 3 bases, leaving 5 bases of the junction unmatched. Looked up from germline, CDR1 is WSHSY and CDR2 is SAAADI. The length of the CDR3 is 13 residues. The CDR3 sequence is CASSEAERGEQFF. In nucleotides, the CDR3 is TGCGCCAGCAGTGAAGCCGAGCGGGGGGAGCAGTTCTTC.

This clone was observed at least ten times. The rearrangement uses TRBV7-6 and TRBJ2-7; D is possibly TRBD2 (6 bases). The CDR3 extends over 17 amino acids. CDR1 SGHVS and CDR2 FNYEAQ come from the germline V gene. Trimming pared 3 bases from V and 1 base from J, leaving 19 bases between. CDR3 in DNA: TGTGCCAGCAGCTTGGGGGTTGTCGGGGGATCATCCTACGAGCAGTACTTC. This gives the protein CASSLGVVGGSSYEQYF.

The chain carries TRBV5-1 and TRBJ2-3, with 15 positions matching TRBD2. The V segment lost 3 bases and the J segment 4 bases; nucleotides outside the gene matches: 12. Per the germline V gene, CDR1 is SGHRS and CDR2 is YFSETQ. The CDR3 loop spans 19 amino acids. CDR3 DNA: TGCGCCAGCAGCTCCCGGACTAGCGGGAGGGCCGGGTTTGCAGATACGCAGTATTTT. It is translated as CASSSRTSGRAGFADTQYF.

The V gene is TRBV30, the J gene TRBJ2-1; D is possibly TRBD2 (5 bases). The CDR3 spans 13 residues. Germline values: CDR1 GTSNPN, CDR2 SVGIG (reference sequence). The V gene lost 2 bases and the J gene lost 3 bases, with 8 bases spanning the gap. CDR3 sequence reads: CAWSPGNYNEQFF. CDR3 sequence (DNA): TGTGCCTGGAGTCCGGGGAACTACAATGAGCAGTTCTTC.

The chain combines TRBV7-9 with TRBJ2-1, with 9 positions matching TRBD2. The trim removed 0 bases at V and 0 bases at J, leaving 3 bases unmatched. Germline-derived CDR1 and CDR2 are SEHNR and FQNEAQ (reference sequence). This CDR3 region has 17 residues. The CDR3 is CASSLAGGRGSYNEQFF. The DNA of the CDR3 is TGTGCCAGCAGCTTAGCTGGCGGGAGGGGCTCCTACAATGAGCAGTTCTTC.